The 9 T cell receptor beta chains given below trace back to one sample, sequenced in a study of cytomegalovirus exposure and HLA in healthy donors. The PCR was carried out with 60 Vbeta primers and 13 Jbeta primers. Sequenced by immunoSEQ multiplex PCR; TCRdb stores in-frame clones only, minus some. Among about 180,000 clones listed, roughly 80% were seen once. Specimen: PBMCs. All receptors come from a woman aged 50 to 65 in good health and CMV-seronegative.

The chain recombines TRBV7-2 with TRBJ1-3; possibly TRBD1 for D (6 bases). CDR1 and CDR2 (germline): SGHTA, FQGNSA. The length of the CDR3 is 16 residues. V was pared by 5 bases and J by 4 bases, with 18 bases between. CDR3 in DNA: TGTGCCAGCAGCCAGCCGGGGGGCTTTTTCGGAAACACCATATATTTT. It yields the protein CASSQPGGFFGNTIYF.

The V and J genes are TRBV5-1 and TRBJ2-7; 9 bases map to TRBD2. In germline, CDR1 is SGHRS, CDR2 YFSETQ. The CDR3 is made up of 16 amino acids. The V and J ends lost 3 bases and 9 bases, in that order; junction bases with no gene match: 16. CDR3 loop: CASSSGPLAGDEVQYF. The CDR3, as DNA: TGCGCCAGCAGCTCTGGCCCCTTAGCGGGGGACGAGGTGCAGTACTTC.

The gene calls are TRBV19 and TRBJ2-5; TRBD1 matches at 7 bases. The junction had 8 bases not matched to a gene; V was cut back by 5 bases and J by 2 bases. The CDR3 has 15 amino acids. Per germline, CDR1 LNHDA and CDR2 SQIVND (reference sequence). CDR3 coding DNA: TGTGCCAGTAGTCCGTGGGACAGTTCACAAGAGACCCAGTACTTC. This encodes CASSPWDSSQETQYF.

The chain employs TRBV18 and TRBJ2-5, with TRBD1 matching over 10 bases. CDR1 is KGHSH, CDR2 LQKENI, per germline. J lost 5 bases, V lost 2 bases, and 11 bases had no gene match. There are 17 residues in the CDR3. The CDR3 spells CASSPRLAGTGVETQYF. The DNA for the CDR3 is TGTGCCAGCTCACCAAGACTCGCAGGGACAGGGGTTGAGACCCAGTACTTC.

This clone is a singleton in its sample. The chain couples TRBV7-2 to TRBJ1-5; D gene unclear. The V and J ends lost 5 bases and 5 bases respectively, with 10 bases between them. CDR1 is SGHTA and CDR2 is FQGNSA in the germline V gene. This CDR3 comprises 13 residues. CDR3 region: CASSPSLDQPQHF. CDR3 sequence (DNA): TGTGCCAGCAGCCCGAGCTTAGATCAGCCCCAGCATTTT.

This sequence joins TRBV5-4 and TRBJ2-7; tentative D call: TRBD2 (7 bases). The CDR3 is 14 amino acids. Trimming pared 4 bases from V and 5 bases from J, leaving 16 bases between. CDR1 SGHNT and CDR2 YYREEE come from the germline V gene (reference sequence). CDR3 DNA sequence: TGTGCCAGCAGCACCCTCGGGCGGGGGCACGAGCAGTACTTC. This codes for CASSTLGRGHEQYF.

This chain uses TRBV7-2 with TRBJ2-1; 8 nucleotides align to TRBD1. Germline loops: CDR1 SGHTA, CDR2 FQGNSA. The CDR3 has 16 amino acids. The junction had 8 bases not matched to a gene; V was cut back by 5 bases and J by 2 bases. The CDR3 DNA reads TGTGCCAGCAGCCTCACCGGGACAGGAACCTACAATGAGCAGTTCTTC. Encoded protein: CASSLTGTGTYNEQFF.

J is TRBJ1-1 and V is TRBV28; D remains unclear. The V end was cut by 7 bases, the J end by 1 base, with 10 bases between. There are 13 residues in the CDR3. Germline loops: CDR1 MDHEN, CDR2 SYDVKM. The CDR3 DNA reads as TGTGCCAGCACCCGGACTGAGAACACTGAAGCTTTCTTT. This translates into CASTRTENTEAFF.

In this sample, this clone turned up a few times. V usage is TRBV11-3 and J usage is TRBJ2-3; 8 bases agree with TRBD2. The CDR3 is 16 residues long. J gave up 2 bases and V 1 base, and 5 bases lay outside the gene matches. Germline CDR1 and CDR2: SGHNT and YENEEA. The CDR3 spells CASSLGTSIHTDTQYF. In nucleotides, the CDR3 is TGTGCCAGCAGCTTAGGGACTAGCATCCACACAGATACGCAGTATTTT.